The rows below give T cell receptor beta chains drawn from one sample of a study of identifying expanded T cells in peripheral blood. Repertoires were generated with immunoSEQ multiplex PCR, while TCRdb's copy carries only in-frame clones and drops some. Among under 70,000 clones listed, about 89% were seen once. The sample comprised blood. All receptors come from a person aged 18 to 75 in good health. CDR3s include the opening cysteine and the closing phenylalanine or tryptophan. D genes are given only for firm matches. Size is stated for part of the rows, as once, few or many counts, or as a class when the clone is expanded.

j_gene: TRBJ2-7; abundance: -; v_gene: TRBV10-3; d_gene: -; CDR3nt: TGTGCCATCAGTGTACAGGGTGGAGTCTACGAGCAGTACTTC; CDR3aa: CAISVQGGVYEQYF
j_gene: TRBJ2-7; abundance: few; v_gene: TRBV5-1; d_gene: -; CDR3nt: TGCGCCAGCAGCTTGGTAGGCTACGAGCAGTACTTC; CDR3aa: CASSLVGYEQYF
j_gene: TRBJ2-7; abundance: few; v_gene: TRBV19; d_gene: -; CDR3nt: TGTGCCAGCAGCCAGGGTTTCGACGAGCAGTACTTC; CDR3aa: CASSQGFDEQYF
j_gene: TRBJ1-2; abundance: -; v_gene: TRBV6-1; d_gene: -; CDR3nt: TGTGCCAGCAGTGAAACCTCGGAGGGTCTGAGTGGCTACACCTTC; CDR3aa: CASSETSEGLSGYTF
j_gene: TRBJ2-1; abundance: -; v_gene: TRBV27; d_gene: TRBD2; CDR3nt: TGTGCCAGCAGCCGCCGACCTTCTAGCGGGAGGGCCAGAAATGAGCAGTTCTTC; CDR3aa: CASSRRPSSGRARNEQFF
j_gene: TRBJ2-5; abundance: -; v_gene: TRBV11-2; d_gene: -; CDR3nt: TGTGCCAGCAGCTTAGTGGACACGCGAGAGACCCAGTACTTC; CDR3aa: CASSLVDTRETQYF
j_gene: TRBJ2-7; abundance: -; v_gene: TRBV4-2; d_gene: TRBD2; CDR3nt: TGTGCCAGCAGCCAAGAGGGAGGGGACCCCTACGAGCAGTACTTC; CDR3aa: CASSQEGGDPYEQYF
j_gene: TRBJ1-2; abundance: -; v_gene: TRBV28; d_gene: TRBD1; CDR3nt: TGTGCCAGCACTCTGACAGGGGCCGGCTATGGCTACACCTTC; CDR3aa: CASTLTGAGYGYTF
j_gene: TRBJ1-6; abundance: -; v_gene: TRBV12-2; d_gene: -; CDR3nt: TGTGCAAGTCGCTTAGCGAGAGACTACGAGCGTTCACCCCTCCACTTT; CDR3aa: CASRLARDYERSPLHF
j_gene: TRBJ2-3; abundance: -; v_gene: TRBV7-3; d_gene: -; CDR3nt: TGTGCCAGCAGCACGATGAGCACAGATACGCAGTATTTT; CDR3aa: CASSTMSTDTQYF
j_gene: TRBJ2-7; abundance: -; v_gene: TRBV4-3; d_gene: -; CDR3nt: TGCGCCAGCAGCCAAGACCTGGACAAGGGGGAGCAGTACTTC; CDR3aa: CASSQDLDKGEQYF
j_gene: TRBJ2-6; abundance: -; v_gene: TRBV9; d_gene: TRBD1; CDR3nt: TGTGCCAGCAGCCTGGGGACAGGAGTCTCTGGGGCCAACGTCCTGACTTTC; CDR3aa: CASSLGTGVSGANVLTF
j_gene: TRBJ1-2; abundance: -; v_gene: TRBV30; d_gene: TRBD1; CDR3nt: TGTGCCTGGAGTGTAACGGGACAGGGGAGAAATGGCTACACCTTC; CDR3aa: CAWSVTGQGRNGYTF
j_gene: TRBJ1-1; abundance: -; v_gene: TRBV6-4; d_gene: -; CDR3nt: TGTGCCAGCAGTAGCAGGGACAACACTGAAGCTTTCTTT; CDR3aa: CASSSRDNTEAFF
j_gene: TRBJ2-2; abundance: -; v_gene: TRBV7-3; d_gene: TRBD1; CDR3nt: TGTGCCAGCAGCTCCCCGGGACAGGGGTCGACCGGGGAGCTGTTTTTT; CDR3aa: CASSSPGQGSTGELFF
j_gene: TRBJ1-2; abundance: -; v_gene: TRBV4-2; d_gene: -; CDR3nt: TGTGCCAGCAGCCAAGAGATGAGTGTCTCCTATGGCTACACCTTC; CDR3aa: CASSQEMSVSYGYTF
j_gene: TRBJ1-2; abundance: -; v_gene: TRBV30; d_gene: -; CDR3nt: TGTGCCTGGTTTTTGAACGGGGGTGGCTACACCTTC; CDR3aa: CAWFLNGGGYTF
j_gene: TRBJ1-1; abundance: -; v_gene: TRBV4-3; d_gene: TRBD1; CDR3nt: TGCGCCAGCAGCCAAGCCAGCACAGGGGTGAAAGCTTTCTTT; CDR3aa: CASSQASTGVKAFF
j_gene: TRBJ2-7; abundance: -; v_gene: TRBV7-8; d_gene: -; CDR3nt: TGTGCCAGCAGCTTATCGGTGGGGGCTAAATACGAGCAGTACTTC; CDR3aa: CASSLSVGAKYEQYF
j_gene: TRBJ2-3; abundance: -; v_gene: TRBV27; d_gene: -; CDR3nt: TGTGCCAGCAGTCCGCCCAGAGCGGCGCAGTATTTT; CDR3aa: CASSPPRAAQYF
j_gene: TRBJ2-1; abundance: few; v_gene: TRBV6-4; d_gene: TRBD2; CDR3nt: TGTGCCAGCAGTGACTCGGAGCGGGGGGACAATGAGCAGTTCTTC; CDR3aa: CASSDSERGDNEQFF
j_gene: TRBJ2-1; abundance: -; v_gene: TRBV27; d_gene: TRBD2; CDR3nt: TGTGCCAGCAACGCCCCGGGACTAGAGGGGGAACAGCAGTTCTTC; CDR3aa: CASNAPGLEGEQQFF
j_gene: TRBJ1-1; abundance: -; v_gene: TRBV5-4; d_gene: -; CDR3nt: TGTGCCAGCAGCTTAGACATGTTGGGGACTGAAGCTTTCTTT; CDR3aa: CASSLDMLGTEAFF
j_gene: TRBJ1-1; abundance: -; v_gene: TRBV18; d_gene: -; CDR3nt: TGTGCCAGCTCACCGGACAGTATGAACACTGAAGCTTTCTTT; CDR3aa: CASSPDSMNTEAFF
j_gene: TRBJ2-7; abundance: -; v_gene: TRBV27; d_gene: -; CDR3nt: TGTGCCAGCAGTAGTCGGGGCGGTTCCTACGAGCAGTACTTC; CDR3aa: CASSSRGGSYEQYF
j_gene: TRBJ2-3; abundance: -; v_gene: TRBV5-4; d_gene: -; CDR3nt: TGTGCCAGCAGCTTGGAGGTGGAGACAGATACGCAGTATTTT; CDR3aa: CASSLEVETDTQYF